This TCR beta chain originates from a study of T cell responses to AZD1222 COVID-19 vaccine. The assay was immunoSEQ multiplex PCR, and TCRdb's table has in-frame clones only and misses some. Among about 75,000 clones listed, roughly 84% were seen once. Germline loops: CDR1 SGDLS, CDR2 YYNGEE. Trimming shortened V by 4 bases and J by 6 bases, and 16 bases separated the two germline ends. There are 14 residues in the CDR3. The origin of this receptor is an adult who received the AZD1222 COVID-19 vaccine. This sequence joins TRBV9 and TRBJ1-2, with D maybe TRBD1 (5 bases). The specimen was peripheral blood, collected 28 days after the second AZD1222 dose. The DNA of the CDR3 is TGTGCCAGCAGCTTTAGTAGCGGGGGACATGGCTACACCTTC. It codes for CASSFSSGGHGYTF.